This T cell receptor (beta chain) was sequenced in a study of blood T cell repertoires in COVID-19. The overall study: Acute-phase and convalescent COVID-19 samples originated in the United States, Italy and Spain.

The CDR3 spans 15 residues. The germline V gene encodes CDR1 SGHTA and CDR2 FQGNSA. V lost 0 bases, J lost 1 base, and 9 bases lay in between. Original data processing: The assay estimated nucleated cells by amplifying reference gene primers. Data came from immunoSEQ multiplex PCR; TCRdb stores just in-frame clones and leaves some out. V and J calls and clone size are those listed in that table; D and trimming were worked out from the DNA. This sample has 110,000 to 150,000 clones, with roughly 79% found just once. Sequencing input: peripheral blood. This receptor was identified in a woman aged 60-75 years with acute or convalescent COVID-19. The chain couples TRBV7-2 to TRBJ2-5; D may be TRBD2 (5 bases). The DNA for the CDR3 is TGTGCCAGCAGCTTAGCGCGGGCAGTCCAAGAGACCCAGTACTTC. The encoded protein is CASSLARAVQETQYF.